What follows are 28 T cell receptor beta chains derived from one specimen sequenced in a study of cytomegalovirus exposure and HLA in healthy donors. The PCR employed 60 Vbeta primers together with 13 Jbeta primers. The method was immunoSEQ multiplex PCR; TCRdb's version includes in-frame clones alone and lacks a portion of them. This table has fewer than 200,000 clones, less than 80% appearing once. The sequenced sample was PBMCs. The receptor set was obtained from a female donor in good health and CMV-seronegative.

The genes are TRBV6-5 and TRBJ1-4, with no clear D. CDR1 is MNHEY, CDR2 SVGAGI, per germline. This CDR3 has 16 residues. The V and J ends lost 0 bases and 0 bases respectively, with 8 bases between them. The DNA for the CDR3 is TGTGCCAGCAGTTACTCCTCCCTTGCAACTAATGAAAAACTGTTTTTT. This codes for CASSYSSLATNEKLFF.

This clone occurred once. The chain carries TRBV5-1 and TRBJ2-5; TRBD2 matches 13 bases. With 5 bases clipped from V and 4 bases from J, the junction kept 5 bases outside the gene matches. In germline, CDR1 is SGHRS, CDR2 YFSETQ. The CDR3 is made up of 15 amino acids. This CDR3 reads CASRGTSGARETQYF. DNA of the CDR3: TGCGCCAGCAGAGGGACTAGCGGGGCTCGAGAGACCCAGTACTTC. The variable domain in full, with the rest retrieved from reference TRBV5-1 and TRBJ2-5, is KAGVTQTPRYLIKTRGQQVTLSCSPISGHRSVSWYQQTPGQGLQFLFEYFSETQRNKGNFPGRFSGRQFSNSRSEMNVSTLELGDSALYLCASRGTSGARETQYFGPGTRLLVL.

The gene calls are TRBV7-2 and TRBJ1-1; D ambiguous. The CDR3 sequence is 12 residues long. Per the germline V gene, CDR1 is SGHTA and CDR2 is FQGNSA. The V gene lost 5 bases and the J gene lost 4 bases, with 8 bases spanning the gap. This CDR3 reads CASSIYGTEAFF. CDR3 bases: TGTGCCAGCAGCATTTACGGCACTGAAGCTTTCTTT.

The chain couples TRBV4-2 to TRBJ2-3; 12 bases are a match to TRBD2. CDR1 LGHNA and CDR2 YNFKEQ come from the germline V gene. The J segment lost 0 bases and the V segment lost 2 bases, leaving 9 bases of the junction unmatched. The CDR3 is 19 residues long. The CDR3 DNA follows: TGTGCCAGCAGCCAAACTCGACTAGCGGGAGTGTTTAGCACAGATACGCAGTATTTT. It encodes CASSQTRLAGVFSTDTQYF.

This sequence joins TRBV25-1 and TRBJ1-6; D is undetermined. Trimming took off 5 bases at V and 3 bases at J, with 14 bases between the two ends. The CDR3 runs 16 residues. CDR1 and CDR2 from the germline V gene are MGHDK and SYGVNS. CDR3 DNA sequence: TGTGCCAGCAGTTCCCCGGAGGGCCTCTATAATTCACCCCTCCACTTT. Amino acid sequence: CASSSPEGLYNSPLHF. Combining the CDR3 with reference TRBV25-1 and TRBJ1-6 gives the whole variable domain EADIYQTPRYLVIGTGKKITLECSQTMGHDKMYWYQQDPGMELHLIHYSYGVNSTEKGDLSSESTVSRIRTEHFPLTLESARPSHTSQYLCASSSPEGLYNSPLHFGNGTRLTVT.

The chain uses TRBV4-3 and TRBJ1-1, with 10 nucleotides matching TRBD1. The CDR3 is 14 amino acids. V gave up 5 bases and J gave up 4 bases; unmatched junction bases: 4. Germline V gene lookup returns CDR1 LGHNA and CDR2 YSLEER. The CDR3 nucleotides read TGCGCCAGCAGCGCTTGGGACAGGGGCACTGAAGCTTTCTTT. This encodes CASSAWDRGTEAFF.

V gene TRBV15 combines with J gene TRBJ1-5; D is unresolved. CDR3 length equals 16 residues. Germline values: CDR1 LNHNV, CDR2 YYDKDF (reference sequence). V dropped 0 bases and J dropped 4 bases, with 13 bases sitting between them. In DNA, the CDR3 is TGTGCCACCAGCAGAGATGAGAGTATTCGAAATCAGCCCCAGCATTTT. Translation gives CATSRDESIRNQPQHF.

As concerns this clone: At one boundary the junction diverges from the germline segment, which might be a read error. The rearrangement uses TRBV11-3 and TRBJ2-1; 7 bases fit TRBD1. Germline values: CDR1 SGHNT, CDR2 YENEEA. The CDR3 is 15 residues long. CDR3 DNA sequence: TGTGCCAGCATCTTACGCAGGGGGAGCTACAATGAGCAGTTCTTC. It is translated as CASILRRGSYNEQFF.

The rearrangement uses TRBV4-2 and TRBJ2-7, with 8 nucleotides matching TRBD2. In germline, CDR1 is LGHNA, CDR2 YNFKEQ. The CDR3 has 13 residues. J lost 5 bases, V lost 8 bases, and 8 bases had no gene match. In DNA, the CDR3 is TGTGCCAGCCGGAAGAGCGGGAGTGACGAGCAGTACTTC. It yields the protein CASRKSGSDEQYF.

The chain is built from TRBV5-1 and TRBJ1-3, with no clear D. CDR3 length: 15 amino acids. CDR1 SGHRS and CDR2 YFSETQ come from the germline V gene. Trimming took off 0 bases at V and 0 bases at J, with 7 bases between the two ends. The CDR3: CASSLASSSGNTIYF. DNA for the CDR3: TGCGCCAGCAGCTTGGCCTCCAGCTCTGGAAACACCATATATTTT.

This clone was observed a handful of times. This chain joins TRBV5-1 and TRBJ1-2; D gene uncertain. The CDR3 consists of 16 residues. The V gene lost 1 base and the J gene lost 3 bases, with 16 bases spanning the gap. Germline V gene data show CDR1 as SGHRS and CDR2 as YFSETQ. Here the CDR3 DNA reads TGCGCCAGCAGCTTGTTCGGTGGAGCCACGGACTATGGCTACACCTTC. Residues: CASSLFGGATDYGYTF.

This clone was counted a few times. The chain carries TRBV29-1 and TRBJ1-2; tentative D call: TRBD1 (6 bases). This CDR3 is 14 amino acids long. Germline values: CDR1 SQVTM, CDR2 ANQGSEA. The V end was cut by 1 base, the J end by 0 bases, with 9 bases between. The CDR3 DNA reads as TGCAGCGTTGAAGGGAGACAGGCTAACTATGGCTACACCTTC. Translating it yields CSVEGRQANYGYTF.

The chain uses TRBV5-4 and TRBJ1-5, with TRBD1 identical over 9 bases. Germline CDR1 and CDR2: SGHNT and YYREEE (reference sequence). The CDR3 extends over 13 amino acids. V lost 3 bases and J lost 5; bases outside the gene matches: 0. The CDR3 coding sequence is TGTGCCAGCAGCTGGGACAGGGATCAGCCCCAGCATTTT. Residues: CASSWDRDQPQHF. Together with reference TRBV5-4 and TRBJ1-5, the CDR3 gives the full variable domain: ETGVTQSPTHLIKTRGQQVTLRCSSQSGHNTVSWYQQALGQGPQFIFQYYREEENGRGNFPPRFSGLQFPNYSSELNVNALELDDSALYLCASSWDRDQPQHFGDGTRLSIL.

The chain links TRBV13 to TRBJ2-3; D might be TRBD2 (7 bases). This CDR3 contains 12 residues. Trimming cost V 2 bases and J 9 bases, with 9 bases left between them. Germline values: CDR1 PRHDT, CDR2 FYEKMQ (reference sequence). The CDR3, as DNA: TGTGCCAGCAGCTTATGGGGGGGCACGCAGTATTTT. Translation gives CASSLWGGTQYF.

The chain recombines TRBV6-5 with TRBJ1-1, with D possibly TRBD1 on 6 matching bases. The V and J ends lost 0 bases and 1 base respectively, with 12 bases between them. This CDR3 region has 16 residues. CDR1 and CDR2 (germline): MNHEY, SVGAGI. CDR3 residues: CASSYSKGVPNTEAFF. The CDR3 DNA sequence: TGTGCCAGCAGTTACTCGAAGGGGGTCCCGAACACTGAAGCTTTCTTT.

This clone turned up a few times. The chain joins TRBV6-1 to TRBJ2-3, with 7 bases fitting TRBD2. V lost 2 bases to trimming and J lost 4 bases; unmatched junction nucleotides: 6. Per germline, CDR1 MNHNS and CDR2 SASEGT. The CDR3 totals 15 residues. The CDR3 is CASSEQASGPDTQYF. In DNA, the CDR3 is TGTGCCAGCAGTGAACAAGCTAGCGGCCCAGATACGCAGTATTTT.

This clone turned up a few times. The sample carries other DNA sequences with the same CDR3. This CDR3 reads CASSLGLRGTEAFF. Written as DNA, the CDR3 is TGTGCCAGCAGCTTAGGCCTTCGGGGTACTGAAGCTTTCTTT. V is TRBV13 and J is TRBJ1-1; D remains ambiguous. The V gene lost 0 bases and the J gene lost 5 bases, with 10 bases spanning the gap. Germline V gene data show CDR1 as PRHDT and CDR2 as FYEKMQ (reference sequence). The CDR3 is 14 amino acids.

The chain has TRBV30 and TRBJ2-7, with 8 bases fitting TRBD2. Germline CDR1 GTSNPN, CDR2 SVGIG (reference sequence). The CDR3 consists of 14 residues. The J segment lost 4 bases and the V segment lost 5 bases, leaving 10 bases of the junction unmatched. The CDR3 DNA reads TGTGCCTGGGGCGGGGGGCAGGCAGATTACGAGCAGTACTTC. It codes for CAWGGGQADYEQYF.

CDR3 nucleotides: TGTGCCTGGAGTCCCTGGACTAGCGGGGGCAATACGCAGTATTTT. This encodes CAWSPWTSGGNTQYF. The rearrangement joins TRBV30 to TRBJ2-3, with TRBD2 matching over 13 bases. Germline CDR1 reads GTSNPN; CDR2 reads SVGIG (reference sequence). J gave up 7 bases and V 2 bases, and 6 bases lay outside the gene matches. This CDR3 contains 15 residues.

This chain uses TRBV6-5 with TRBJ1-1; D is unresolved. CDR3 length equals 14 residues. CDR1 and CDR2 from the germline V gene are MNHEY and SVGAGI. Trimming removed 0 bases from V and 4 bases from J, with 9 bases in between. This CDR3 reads CASSYSRGGTEAFF. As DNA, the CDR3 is TGTGCCAGCAGTTACTCGCGAGGCGGCACTGAAGCTTTCTTT.

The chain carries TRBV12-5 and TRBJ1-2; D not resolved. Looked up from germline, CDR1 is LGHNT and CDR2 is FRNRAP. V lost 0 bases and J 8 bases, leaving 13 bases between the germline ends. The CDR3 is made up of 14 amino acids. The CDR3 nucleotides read TGTGCTAGTGGTTTGGTGTGTTTCTTTGAGGGCTACACCTTC. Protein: CASGLVCFFEGYTF.

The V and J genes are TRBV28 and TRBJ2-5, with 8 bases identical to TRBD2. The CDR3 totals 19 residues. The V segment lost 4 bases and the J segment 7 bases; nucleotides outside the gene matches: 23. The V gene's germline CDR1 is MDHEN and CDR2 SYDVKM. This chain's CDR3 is CASSSPLARGAGDAGTQYF. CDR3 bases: TGTGCCAGCAGTTCCCCCCTTGCACGTGGAGCGGGAGACGCCGGGACCCAGTACTTC. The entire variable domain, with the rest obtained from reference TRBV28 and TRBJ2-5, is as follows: DVKVTQSSRYLVKRTGEKVFLECVQDMDHENMFWYRQDPGLGLRLIYFSYDVKMKEKGDIPEGYSVSREKKERFSLILESASTNQTSMYLCASSSPLARGAGDAGTQYFGPGTRLLVL.

The CDR3 sequence: CASSQDRSTDTQYF. The CDR3 DNA reads TGCGCCAGCAGCCAAGATCGGAGCACAGATACGCAGTATTTT. This chain joins TRBV4-1 and TRBJ2-3; D remains ambiguous. CDR3 size: 14 residues. V lost 0 bases, J lost 0 bases, and 4 bases lay in between. Looked up from germline, CDR1 is MGHRA and CDR2 is YSYEKL.

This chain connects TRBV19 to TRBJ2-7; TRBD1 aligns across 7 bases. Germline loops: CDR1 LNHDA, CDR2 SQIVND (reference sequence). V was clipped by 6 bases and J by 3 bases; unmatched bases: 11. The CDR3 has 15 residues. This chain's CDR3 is CASSFAGTAHYEQYF. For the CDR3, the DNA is TGTGCCAGTAGCTTTGCCGGGACAGCCCACTACGAGCAGTACTTC.

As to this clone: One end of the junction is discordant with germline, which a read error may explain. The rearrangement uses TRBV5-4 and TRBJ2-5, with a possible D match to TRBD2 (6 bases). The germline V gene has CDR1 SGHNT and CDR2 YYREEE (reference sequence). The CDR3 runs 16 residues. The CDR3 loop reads CASRGGGSGWQEAQYF. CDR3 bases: TGTGCCAGCCGGGGAGGAGGGTCCGGGTGGCAAGAGGCCCAGTACTTC.

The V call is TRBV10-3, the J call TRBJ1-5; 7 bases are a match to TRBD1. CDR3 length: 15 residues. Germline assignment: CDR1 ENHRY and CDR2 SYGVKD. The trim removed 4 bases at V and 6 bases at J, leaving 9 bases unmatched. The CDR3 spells CAISAGAGGIQPQHF. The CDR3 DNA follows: TGTGCCATCAGTGCTGGGGCAGGGGGGATTCAGCCCCAGCATTTT.

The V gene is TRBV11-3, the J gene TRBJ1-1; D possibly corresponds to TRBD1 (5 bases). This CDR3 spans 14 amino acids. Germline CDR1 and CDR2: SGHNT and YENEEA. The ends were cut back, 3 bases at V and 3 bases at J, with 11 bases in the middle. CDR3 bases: TGTGCCAGCAGCTTGTTGGGGGGGGACACTGAAGCTTTCTTT. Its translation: CASSLLGGDTEAFF. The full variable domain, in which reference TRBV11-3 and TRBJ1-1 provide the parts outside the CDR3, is EAGVVQSPRYKIIEKKQPVAFWCNPISGHNTLYWYLQNLGQGPELLIRYENEEAVDDSQLPKDRFSAERLKGVDSTLKIQPAELGDSAVYLCASSLLGGDTEAFFGQGTRLTVV.

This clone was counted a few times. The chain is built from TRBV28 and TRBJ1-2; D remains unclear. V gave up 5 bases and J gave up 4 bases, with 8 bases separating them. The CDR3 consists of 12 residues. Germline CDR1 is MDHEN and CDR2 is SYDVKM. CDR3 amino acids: CASSTSGYGYTF. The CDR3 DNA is TGTGCCAGCAGTACATCGGGCTATGGCTACACCTTC.